A selection of T cell receptor beta chains follows, all from one sample in a study of T-cell memory formation after mild COVID-19. TCRdb redid the calling of the 5' RACE reads with MiXCR, one entry per CDR3 protein. The sample has hundreds of thousands of distinct CDR3 sequences; roughly 23% are singletons. Sequences were obtained from PBMCs or a T cell subset sorted from them (not recorded which). All receptors derive from an adult woman who had mild COVID-19 (a few samples of this study predate the infection). Cell type and time point are not known. The CDR3 runs from the conserved cysteine through the conserved F or W. D genes are given only for firm matches.

V gene,J gene,D gene,CDR3 protein
TRBV29-1,TRBJ2-3,-,CSVEEPGTPDTQYF
TRBV30,TRBJ2-1,TRBD1,CAWSPGQGPQNEQFF
TRBV29-1,TRBJ2-3,-,CSAQEATDTQYF
TRBV2,TRBJ2-7,-,CASSDSAYYEQYF
TRBV9,TRBJ1-5,-,CASSVGTVSNQPQHF
TRBV7-2,TRBJ1-2,-,CASSLSRQAGYGYTF
TRBV12-3/TRBV12-4,TRBJ1-5,-,CASSYQTDQPQHF
TRBV15,TRBJ1-5,-,CATSSGEASNQPQHF
TRBV13,TRBJ2-2,-,CASSFRPGELFF
TRBV3-1,TRBJ2-2,-,CASTEPTGELFF
TRBV20-1,TRBJ2-3,-,CSARDPSGQRDTQYF
TRBV7-2,TRBJ2-1,TRBD1,CASSSTPPGQKYNEQFF
TRBV27,TRBJ2-3,-,CASSLLGGRDTQYF
TRBV11-2,TRBJ2-3,-,CASSYRDTRGDTQYF
TRBV5-1,TRBJ2-7,TRBD1,CASNLDRGPYEQYF
TRBV30,TRBJ2-7,-,CAWSSDGDGYEQYF
TRBV20-1,TRBJ2-7,TRBD2,CSARSGSSYEQYF
TRBV12-3/TRBV12-4,TRBJ2-1,TRBD2,CASSRTSGSINEQFF
TRBV4-3,TRBJ2-2,-,CASSQGFGYEIGELFF
TRBV18,TRBJ2-7,TRBD2,CASSREGGLASF
TRBV30,TRBJ1-6,-,CAWSVAGLGSPLHF
TRBV12-3/TRBV12-4,TRBJ1-5,-,CASSLLVGGNQPQHF